Given below is one TCR beta chain in context. The sample is drawn from a study of T cell changes during pregnancy in multiple sclerosis. The CDR3 extends over 16 amino acids. Germline V gene lookup returns CDR1 MNHEY and CDR2 SMNVEV (reference sequence). The V gene end was trimmed by 3 bases and the J gene end by 3 bases; junction bases not matched to a gene: 6. TCRdb keeps only in-frame clones here, not all; method: immunoSEQ multiplex PCR. Of roughly 37,000 clones listed, roughly 90% are singletons. The TCR originated in a female donor with multiple sclerosis, enrolled in a pregnancy study. The sequenced sample was CD8+ T cells from peripheral blood mononuclear cells, obtained before pregnancy. The rearrangement joins TRBV27 to TRBJ2-3; 10 bases map to TRBD2. The CDR3 reads CASSFISGGLTDTQYF. CDR3 nucleotides: TGTGCCAGCAGTTTTATTAGCGGGGGGTTAACAGATACGCAGTATTTT.